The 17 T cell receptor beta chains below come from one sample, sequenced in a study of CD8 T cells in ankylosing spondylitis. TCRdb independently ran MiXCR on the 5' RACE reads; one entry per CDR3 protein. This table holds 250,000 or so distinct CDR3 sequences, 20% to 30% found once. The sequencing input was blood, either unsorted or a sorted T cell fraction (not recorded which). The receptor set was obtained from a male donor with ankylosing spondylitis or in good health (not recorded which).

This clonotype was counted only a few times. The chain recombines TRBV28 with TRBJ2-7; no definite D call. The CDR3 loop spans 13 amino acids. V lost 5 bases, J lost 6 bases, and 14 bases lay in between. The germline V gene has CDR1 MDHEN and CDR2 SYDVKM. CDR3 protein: CASSPRRIREQYF. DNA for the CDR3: TGTGCCAGCAGTCCCCGGCGGATCCGCGAGCAGTACTTC.

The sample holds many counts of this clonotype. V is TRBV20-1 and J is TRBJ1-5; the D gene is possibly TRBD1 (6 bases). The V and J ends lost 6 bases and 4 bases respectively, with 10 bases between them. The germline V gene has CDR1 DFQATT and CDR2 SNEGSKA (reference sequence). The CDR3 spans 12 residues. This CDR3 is CSASQGNQPQHF. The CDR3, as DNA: TGCAGTGCGTCGCAGGGGAATCAGCCCCAGCATTTT.

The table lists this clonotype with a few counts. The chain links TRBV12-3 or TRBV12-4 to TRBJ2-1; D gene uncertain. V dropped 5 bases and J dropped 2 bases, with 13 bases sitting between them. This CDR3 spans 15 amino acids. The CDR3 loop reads CASSLTLKPYNEQFF. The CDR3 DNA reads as TGTGCCAGCAGTCTGACCCTGAAGCCCTACAATGAGCAGTTCTTC.

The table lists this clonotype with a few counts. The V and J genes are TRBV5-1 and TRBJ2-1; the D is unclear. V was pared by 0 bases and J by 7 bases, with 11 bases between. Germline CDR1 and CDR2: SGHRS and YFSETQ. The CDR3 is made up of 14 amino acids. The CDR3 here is CASSLVVGMNEQFF. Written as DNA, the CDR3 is TGCGCCAGCAGCTTGGTGGTAGGGATGAATGAGCAGTTCTTC.

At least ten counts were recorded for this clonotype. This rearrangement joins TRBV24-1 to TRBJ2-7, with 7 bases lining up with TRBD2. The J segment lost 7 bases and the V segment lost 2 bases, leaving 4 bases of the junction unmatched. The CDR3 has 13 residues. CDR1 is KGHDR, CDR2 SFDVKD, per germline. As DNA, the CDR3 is TGTGCCACCAGTGATTCCGGGGGGAGAGAGCAGTACTTC. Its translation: CATSDSGGREQYF.

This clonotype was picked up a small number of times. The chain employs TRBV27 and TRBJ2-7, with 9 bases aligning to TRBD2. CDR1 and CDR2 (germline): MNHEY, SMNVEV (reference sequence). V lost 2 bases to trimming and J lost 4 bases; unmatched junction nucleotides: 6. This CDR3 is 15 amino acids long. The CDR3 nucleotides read TGTGCCAGCAGTTTAAAGTCTAGCGGGGAGTACGAGCAGTACTTC. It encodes CASSLKSSGEYEQYF.

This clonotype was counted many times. The CDR3 region has the DNA TGCGCCAGCAGCCGAGCACAGGGTTACAATCAGCCCCAGCATTTT. It is translated as CASSRAQGYNQPQHF. The chain carries TRBV4-1 and TRBJ1-5; D is possibly TRBD1 (6 bases). This CDR3 has 15 residues. The V and J ends lost 4 bases and 3 bases respectively, with 13 bases between them. Germline CDR1 MGHRA, CDR2 YSYEKL.

The CDR3 DNA reads TGTGCCAGCAGTGGGTCAAGGGCCGAGCAGTACTTC. This encodes CASSGSRAEQYF. This chain links TRBV2 with TRBJ2-7, with unresolved D. Germline assignment: CDR1 SNHLY and CDR2 FYNNEI. Trimming took off 4 bases at V and 6 bases at J, with 10 bases between the two ends. This CDR3 has 12 amino acids. The full variable domain, completed using reference TRBV2 and TRBJ2-7, is EPEVTQTPSHQVTQMGQEVILRCVPISNHLYFYWYRQILGQKVEFLVSFYNNEISEKSEIFDDQFSVERPDGSNFTLKIRSTKLEDSAMYFCASSGSRAEQYFGPGTRLTVT.

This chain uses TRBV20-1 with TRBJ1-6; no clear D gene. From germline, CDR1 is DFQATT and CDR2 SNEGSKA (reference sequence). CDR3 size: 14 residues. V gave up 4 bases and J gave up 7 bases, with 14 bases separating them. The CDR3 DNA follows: TGCAGTGCTAACCCGGAGAGTTCAAATTCACCCCTCCACTTT. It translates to CSANPESSNSPLHF.

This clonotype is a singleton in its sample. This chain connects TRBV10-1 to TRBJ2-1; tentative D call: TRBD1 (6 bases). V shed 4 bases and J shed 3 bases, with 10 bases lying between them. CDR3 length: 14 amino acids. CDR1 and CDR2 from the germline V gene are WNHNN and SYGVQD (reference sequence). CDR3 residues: CASSGPGVYNEQFF. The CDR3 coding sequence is TGCGCCAGCAGTGGCCCAGGGGTCTACAATGAGCAGTTCTTC.

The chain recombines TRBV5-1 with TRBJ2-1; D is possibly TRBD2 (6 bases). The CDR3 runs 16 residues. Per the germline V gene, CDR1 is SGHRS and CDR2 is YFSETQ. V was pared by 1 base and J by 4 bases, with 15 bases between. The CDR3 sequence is CASSLRRGAVYNEQFF. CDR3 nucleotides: TGCGCCAGCAGCTTGCGCCGCGGGGCCGTTTACAATGAGCAGTTCTTC.

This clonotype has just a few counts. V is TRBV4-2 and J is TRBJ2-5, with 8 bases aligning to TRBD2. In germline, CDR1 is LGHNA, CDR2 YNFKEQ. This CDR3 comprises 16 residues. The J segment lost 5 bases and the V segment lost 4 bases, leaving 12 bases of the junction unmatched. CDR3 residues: CASSPLRGGIEETQYF. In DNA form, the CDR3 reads TGTGCCAGCAGCCCCCTACGGGGGGGTATTGAGGAGACCCAGTACTTC.

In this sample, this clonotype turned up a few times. CDR3 residues: CASSEGRGTPNNEQFF. CDR3 DNA: TGTGCCAGCAGTGAAGGTAGGGGGACACCCAACAATGAGCAGTTCTTC. V is TRBV25-1 and J is TRBJ2-1; possibly TRBD1 for D (6 bases). The CDR3 runs to 16 residues. Germline values: CDR1 MGHDK, CDR2 SYGVNS. Trimming took 2 bases from V and 5 from J, leaving 16 bases between them.

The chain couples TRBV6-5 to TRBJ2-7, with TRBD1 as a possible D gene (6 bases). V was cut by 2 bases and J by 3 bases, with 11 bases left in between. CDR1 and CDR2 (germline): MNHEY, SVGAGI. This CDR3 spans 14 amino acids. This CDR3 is CASSYLDSRYEQYF. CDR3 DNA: TGTGCCAGCAGTTACCTGGACAGCCGCTACGAGCAGTACTTC.

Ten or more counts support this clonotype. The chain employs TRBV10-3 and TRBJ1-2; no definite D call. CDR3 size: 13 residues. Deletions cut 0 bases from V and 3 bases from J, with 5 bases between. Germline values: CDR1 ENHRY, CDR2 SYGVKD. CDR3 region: CAISESRDYGYTF. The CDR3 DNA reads TGTGCCATCAGTGAGTCAAGGGACTATGGCTACACCTTC.

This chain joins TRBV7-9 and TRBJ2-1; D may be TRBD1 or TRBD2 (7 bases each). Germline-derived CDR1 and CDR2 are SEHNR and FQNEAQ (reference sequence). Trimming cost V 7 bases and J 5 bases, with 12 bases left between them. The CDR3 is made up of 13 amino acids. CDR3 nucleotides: TGTGCCAGCATCCAGGGGGGGGACAATGAGCAGTTCTTC. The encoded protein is CASIQGGDNEQFF.

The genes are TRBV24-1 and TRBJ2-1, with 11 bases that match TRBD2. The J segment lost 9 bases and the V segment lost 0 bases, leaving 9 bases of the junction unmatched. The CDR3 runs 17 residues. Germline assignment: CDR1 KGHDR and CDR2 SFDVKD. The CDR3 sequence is CATSDLLSGGAVSEQFF. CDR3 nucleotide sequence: TGTGCCACCAGTGATTTGCTTAGCGGGGGGGCGGTAAGTGAGCAGTTCTTC.